These T cell receptor beta chains were read from a single sample in a study of a mutant IDH1 vaccine in newly diagnosed glioma. Some clones are missing from TCRdb's copy, which holds only in-frame ones; the method was immunoSEQ multiplex PCR. Of around 40,000 clones in the sample, around 74% were seen once. Their recognized antigens are unknown. The specimen comprised PBMCs, sampled from a glioma patient whose treatment included an IDH1 peptide vaccine. The receptors derive from a man aged 45-65 years with glioma. The CDR3 runs from the conserved cysteine through the conserved F or W. The D gene is left open where the match is weak. Clone size is given for some rows only: seen once, a few or many times, or a class if the clone is expanded.

clone_size cdr3_length d_call j_call v_call cdr3_aa cdr3_nt
NA 14 NA TRBJ1-2 TRBV5-5 CASSVQGGDYGYTF TGTGCCAGCAGCGTTCAGGGTGGTGACTATGGCTACACCTTC
NA 14 NA TRBJ1-3 TRBV19 CASQVVSSGNTIYF TGTGCCAGTCAGGTCGTGAGCTCTGGAAACACCATATATTTT
NA 17 NA TRBJ2-2 TRBV5-4 CASSFGGGGSYTGELFF TGTGCCAGCAGCTTTGGGGGAGGGGGGTCCTACACCGGGGAGCTGTTTTTT
NA 15 NA TRBJ2-2 TRBV6-5 CASSYGLAADGELFF TGTGCCAGCAGTTACGGGTTAGCTGCTGACGGGGAGCTGTTTTTT
NA 14 NA TRBJ1-4 TRBV7-2 CASSFQGANEKLFF TGTGCCAGCAGTTTCCAGGGTGCTAATGAAAAACTGTTTTTT
NA 17 NA TRBJ2-1 TRBV10-3 CAISGPPEAQGDNEQFF TGTGCCATCAGTGGGCCACCGGAGGCCCAAGGGGACAATGAGCAGTTCTTC
NA 15 TRBD1 TRBJ1-5 TRBV30 CAWSPGDRSNQPQHF TGTGCCTGGAGTCCCGGGGACAGGAGCAATCAGCCCCAGCATTTT
NA 14 NA TRBJ2-7 TRBV28 CASSLIKSSYEQYF TGTGCCAGCAGCCTAATAAAGAGCTCCTACGAGCAGTACTTC
NA 15 TRBD1 TRBJ2-7 TRBV5-5 CASRSPGTGSGEQYF TGTGCCAGCCGATCCCCCGGGACAGGGTCCGGGGAGCAGTACTTC
NA 15 TRBD1 TRBJ2-1 TRBV15 CATSKSQGAYNEQFF TGTGCCACCAGCAAATCACAGGGGGCCTACAATGAGCAGTTCTTC
NA 13 TRBD1 TRBJ2-1 TRBV5-1 CASSLDRGHEQFF TGCGCCAGCAGCTTGGACAGGGGACATGAGCAGTTCTTC
few 13 NA TRBJ1-4 TRBV19 CASSLVESEKLFF TGTGCCAGTAGTCTTGTGGAGAGCGAAAAACTGTTTTTT
NA 15 NA TRBJ1-5 TRBV5-5 CASSLLQGTNQPQHF TGTGCCAGCAGCTTGCTACAGGGCACTAATCAGCCCCAGCATTTT
NA 14 NA TRBJ2-7 TRBV27 CASSSDRPPYEQYF TGTGCCAGCAGTTCAGACAGGCCACCCTACGAGCAGTACTTC
NA 15 TRBD2 TRBJ2-1 TRBV9 CASSVDSGGYNEQFF TGTGCCAGCAGCGTAGACAGCGGGGGGTACAATGAGCAGTTCTTC
NA 14 TRBD1 TRBJ1-2 TRBV6-5 CASRPGTGVWGYTF TGTGCCAGCAGACCCGGGACAGGTGTCTGGGGCTACACCTTC
NA 17 NA TRBJ1-6 TRBV5-6 CASSLFRTAVRSSPLHF TGTGCCAGCAGCTTGTTCAGGACAGCCGTCCGGAGTTCACCCCTCCACTTT
NA 13 NA TRBJ2-7 TRBV6-6 CASSYGQYYEQYF TGTGCCAGCAGTTACGGGCAGTACTACGAGCAGTACTTC
NA 15 NA TRBJ1-2 TRBV9 CASSPRTATNYGYTF TGTGCCAGCAGCCCAAGGACGGCTACTAACTATGGCTACACCTTC
once 18 NA TRBJ2-2 TRBV9 CASSVDDSLMLNTGELFF TGTGCCAGCAGCGTAGATGACAGCCTCATGTTGAACACCGGGGAGCTGTTTTTT
NA 15 TRBD1 TRBJ1-2 TRBV18 CASSPPLDRGGGYTF TGTGCCAGCTCACCCCCCCTGGACAGGGGTGGGGGCTACACCTTC
once 11 NA TRBJ2-2 TRBV28 CASSLAGELFF TGTGCCAGCAGTTTAGCCGGGGAGCTGTTTTTT
NA 16 NA TRBJ1-1 TRBV7-2 CASSSSPGTMSTEAFF TGTGCCAGCAGCTCGAGTCCCGGGACCATGAGCACTGAAGCTTTCTTT
NA 15 NA TRBJ1-2 TRBV2 CASTPGPSQKYGYTF TGTGCCAGCACCCCCGGCCCTTCGCAAAAATATGGCTACACCTTC
NA 18 TRBD2 TRBJ2-1 TRBV7-8 CASSLEGSGGSSYNEQFF TGTGCCAGCAGCTTAGAGGGTAGCGGGGGCAGCTCCTACAATGAGCAGTTCTTC
NA 13 NA TRBJ1-2 TRBV7-9 CASSLRPEDGYTF TGTGCCAGCAGCTTAAGACCGGAGGATGGCTACACCTTC
medium-sized 14 TRBD1 TRBJ1-1 TRBV9 CASSVTGGNTEAFF TGTGCCAGCAGCGTGACAGGGGGCAACACTGAAGCTTTCTTT
once 15 NA TRBJ2-7 TRBV4-3 CASSQDIQTPYEQYF TGCGCCAGCAGCCAAGATATACAGACCCCCTACGAGCAGTACTTC
NA 14 TRBD1 TRBJ1-5 TRBV2 CASSGDRRNQPQHF TGTGCCAGCAGTGGGGACAGGCGCAATCAGCCCCAGCATTTT
NA 15 TRBD2 TRBJ2-1 TRBV2 CASNRLAGLNNEQFF TGTGCCAGCAACCGTCTAGCGGGGCTAAACAATGAGCAGTTCTTC
NA 14 TRBD1 TRBJ1-1 TRBV6-1 CASSVGGGIAEAFF TGTGCCAGCAGTGTTGGAGGGGGCATTGCTGAAGCTTTCTTT
NA 16 TRBD1 TRBJ2-2 TRBV5-4 CASRMISTGVTGELFF TGTGCCAGCAGAATGATCTCGACAGGGGTCACCGGGGAGCTGTTTTTT
NA 17 NA TRBJ1-2 TRBV27 CASSLKGAGSHLYGYTF TGTGCCAGCAGTTTAAAAGGGGCAGGGTCCCACCTTTATGGCTACACCTTC
NA 16 TRBD1 TRBJ2-3 TRBV5-1 CASSWSGQGGTDTQYF TGCGCCAGCAGCTGGTCCGGACAGGGTGGGACAGATACGCAGTATTTT
NA 14 TRBD1 TRBJ1-4 TRBV19 CASSVGQSQEKLFF TGTGCCAGTAGTGTGGGACAGTCACAAGAAAAACTGTTTTTT
few 13 TRBD1 TRBJ1-2 TRBV10-3 CAIIGTGNYGYTF TGTGCCATCATAGGGACAGGGAACTATGGCTACACCTTC
once 16 NA TRBJ1-3 TRBV15 CATSRDRTNSGNTIYF TGTGCCACCAGCAGAGATAGGACAAACTCTGGAAACACCATATATTTT
NA 13 NA TRBJ1-2 TRBV27 CASSLGLHYGYTF TGTGCCAGCAGTTTGGGTCTTCACTATGGCTACACCTTC
NA 12 NA TRBJ2-7 TRBV27 CASSPNSYEQYF TGTGCCAGCAGCCCTAACTCCTACGAGCAGTACTTC
NA 15 NA TRBJ2-1 TRBV4-2 CASSHDRSSYNEQFF TGTGCCAGCAGCCACGACAGGAGCTCCTACAATGAGCAGTTCTTC
NA 14 NA TRBJ2-1 TRBV27 CASSLTSSYNEQFF TGTGCCAGCAGTTTGACGAGCTCCTACAATGAGCAGTTCTTC
NA 13 TRBD1 TRBJ2-7 TRBV19 CASSPGTAYEQYF TGTGCCAGTAGTCCGGGGACAGCCTACGAGCAGTACTTC
few 15 TRBD1 TRBJ2-7 TRBV9 CASSGGQDPSYEQYF TGTGCCAGCAGCGGCGGACAGGACCCCTCCTACGAGCAGTACTTC
NA 14 TRBD2 TRBJ2-7 TRBV7-7 CASSLGGGMEEQYF TGTGCTAGCAGCTTAGGCGGGGGGATGGAAGAGCAGTACTTC
once 14 TRBD1 TRBJ2-5 TRBV30 CAWSGTGSEETQYF TGTGCCTGGAGCGGGACAGGGAGTGAAGAGACCCAGTACTTC
few 8 NA TRBJ1-4 TRBV5-8 CASSPQSF TGTGCCAGCAGTCCCCAGAGTTTT
NA 14 NA TRBJ2-7 TRBV7-2 CASSLEGRGGEQYF TGTGCCAGCAGCTTAGAAGGCAGGGGAGGCGAGCAGTACTTC
NA 13 NA TRBJ2-7 TRBV30 CAWNAGLEDEQYF TGTGCCTGGAATGCGGGGCTTGAGGACGAGCAGTACTTC
NA 18 TRBD1 TRBJ2-5 TRBV25-1 CASNEGYRTGGIQETQYF TGTGCCAGCAATGAGGGGTATCGTACAGGGGGAATCCAAGAGACCCAGTACTTC